This T cell receptor beta chain was profiled in a study of cytotoxic CD8 clonotypes in ibrutinib-treated CLL. Study information: In all, under twelve patients were relapsed/refractory, under 16 were treatment-naive and roughly 18 were IGHV unmutated. Responses: around 24 partial, 2 complete; after median around 68 months, around 15 stayed remitted, 12 progressed. Specimens for response were gathered following a median approximately 11 months of therapy, spanning 6 to 36.

Study-level points and caveats: Age-matched healthy donor levels were exceeded by baseline clonality, which tracked circulating CD8+ T-cell counts.

The CDR3 has 14 residues. The germline CDR1 and CDR2 sequences are SGHDT and YYEEEE. V was cut by 4 bases and J by 10 bases, with 15 bases left in between. A single count supports this clone. Its antigen is still unknown. Profiling relied on immunoSEQ multiplex PCR, and the TCRdb table lists in-frame clones only, not all of them. Of approximately 47,000 clones listed, 57% are singletons. The TCR originated in a human donor with chronic lymphocytic leukemia. V and J are TRBV5-6 and TRBJ1-6; D is unresolved. The specimen comprised PBMCs, sampled after 24 months of ibrutinib treatment. In nucleotides, the CDR3 is TGTGCCAGCAGCCCAAGGGAAAAGAGGTCACCCCTCCACTTT. Its translation is CASSPREKRSPLHF.